This T cell receptor (beta chain) derives from a study of T cell responses to AZD1222 COVID-19 vaccine. Trimming took off 5 bases at V and 7 bases at J, with 17 bases between the two ends. The germline CDR1 and CDR2 sequences are MDHEN and SYDVKM. The CDR3 sequence is 14 residues long. Profiled with immunoSEQ multiplex PCR; TCRdb holds only in-frame clones, not every one. The sample has tens of thousands of clones; 80% to 95% are singletons. Source: peripheral blood, taken 28 days after the second AZD1222 dose. The rearrangement joins TRBV28 to TRBJ1-2, with a tentative D call TRBD1 (5 bases). The TCR sequence derives from an adult who received the AZD1222 COVID-19 vaccine. The CDR3 nucleotides read TGTGCCAGCAGTCCTCAGGGAGGTTATTCTGGCTACACCTTC. Translated: CASSPQGGYSGYTF.